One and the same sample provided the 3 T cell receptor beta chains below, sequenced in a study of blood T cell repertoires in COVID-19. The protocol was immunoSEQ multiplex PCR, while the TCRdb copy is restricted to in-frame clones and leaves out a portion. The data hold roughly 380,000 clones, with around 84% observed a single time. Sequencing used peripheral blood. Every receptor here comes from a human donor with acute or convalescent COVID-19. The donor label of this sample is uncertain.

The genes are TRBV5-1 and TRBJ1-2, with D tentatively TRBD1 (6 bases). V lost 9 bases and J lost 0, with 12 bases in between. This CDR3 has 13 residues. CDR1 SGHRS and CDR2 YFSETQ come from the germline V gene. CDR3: CATSDSPNYGYTF. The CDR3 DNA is TGCGCCACCTCGGACAGCCCTAACTATGGCTACACCTTC. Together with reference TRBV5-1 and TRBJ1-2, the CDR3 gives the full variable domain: KAGVTQTPRYLIKTRGQQVTLSCSPISGHRSVSWYQQTPGQGLQFLFEYFSETQRNKGNFPGRFSGRQFSNSRSEMNVSTLELGDSALYLCATSDSPNYGYTFGSGTRLTVV.

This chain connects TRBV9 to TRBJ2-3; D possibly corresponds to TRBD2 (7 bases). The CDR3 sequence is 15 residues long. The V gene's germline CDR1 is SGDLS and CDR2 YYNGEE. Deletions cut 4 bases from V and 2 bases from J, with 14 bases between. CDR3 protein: CASSPLGGLTDTQYF. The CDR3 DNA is TGTGCCAGCAGCCCCCTCGGGGGGCTCACAGATACGCAGTATTTT.

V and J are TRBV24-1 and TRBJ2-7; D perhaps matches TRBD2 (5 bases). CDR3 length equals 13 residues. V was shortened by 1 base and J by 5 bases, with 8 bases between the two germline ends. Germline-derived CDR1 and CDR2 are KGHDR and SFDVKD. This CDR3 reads CATSDFLGNEQYF. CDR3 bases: TGTGCCACCAGTGATTTTCTCGGGAACGAGCAGTACTTC.